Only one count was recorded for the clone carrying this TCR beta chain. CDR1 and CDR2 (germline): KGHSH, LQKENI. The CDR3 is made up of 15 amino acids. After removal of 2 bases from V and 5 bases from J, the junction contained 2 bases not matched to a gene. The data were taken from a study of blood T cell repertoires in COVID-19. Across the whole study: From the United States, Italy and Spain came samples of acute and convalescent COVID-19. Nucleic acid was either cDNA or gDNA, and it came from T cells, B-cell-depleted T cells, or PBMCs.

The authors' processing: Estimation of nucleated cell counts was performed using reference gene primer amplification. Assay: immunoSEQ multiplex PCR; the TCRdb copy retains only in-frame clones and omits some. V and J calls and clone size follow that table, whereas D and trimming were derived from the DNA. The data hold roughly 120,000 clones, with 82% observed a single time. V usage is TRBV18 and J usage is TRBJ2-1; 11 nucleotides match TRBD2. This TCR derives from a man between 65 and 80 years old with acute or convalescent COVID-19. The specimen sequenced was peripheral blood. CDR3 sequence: CASSPSLAGDNEQFF. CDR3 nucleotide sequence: TGTGCCAGCTCACCATCACTAGCGGGGGACAATGAGCAGTTCTTC.